This T cell receptor beta chain was sequenced during a study of blood T cell repertoires in COVID-19. Study summary: In each case, the material was cDNA or gDNA derived from T cells, B-cell-depleted T cells, or PBMCs.

Here immunoSEQ multiplex PCR was the method, and the copy in TCRdb shows in-frame clones only, minus some. The repertoire holds fewer than 300,000 clones, around 88% seen once, with roughly 5.8% in the top ten. This clonotype was sampled from a man of 80 years or more with acute or convalescent COVID-19. Sequencing input: peripheral blood.

CDR3 loop: CASGPPGGAEGYTF. CDR3 DNA: TGTGCCAGCGGTCCCCCGGGGGGCGCCGAAGGCTACACCTTC. The V gene is TRBV28, the J gene TRBJ1-2, with D possibly matching TRBD1 (6 bases). The CDR3 runs to 14 residues. Germline V gene lookup returns CDR1 MDHEN and CDR2 SYDVKM. The V gene lost 8 bases and the J gene lost 8 bases, with 21 bases spanning the gap.